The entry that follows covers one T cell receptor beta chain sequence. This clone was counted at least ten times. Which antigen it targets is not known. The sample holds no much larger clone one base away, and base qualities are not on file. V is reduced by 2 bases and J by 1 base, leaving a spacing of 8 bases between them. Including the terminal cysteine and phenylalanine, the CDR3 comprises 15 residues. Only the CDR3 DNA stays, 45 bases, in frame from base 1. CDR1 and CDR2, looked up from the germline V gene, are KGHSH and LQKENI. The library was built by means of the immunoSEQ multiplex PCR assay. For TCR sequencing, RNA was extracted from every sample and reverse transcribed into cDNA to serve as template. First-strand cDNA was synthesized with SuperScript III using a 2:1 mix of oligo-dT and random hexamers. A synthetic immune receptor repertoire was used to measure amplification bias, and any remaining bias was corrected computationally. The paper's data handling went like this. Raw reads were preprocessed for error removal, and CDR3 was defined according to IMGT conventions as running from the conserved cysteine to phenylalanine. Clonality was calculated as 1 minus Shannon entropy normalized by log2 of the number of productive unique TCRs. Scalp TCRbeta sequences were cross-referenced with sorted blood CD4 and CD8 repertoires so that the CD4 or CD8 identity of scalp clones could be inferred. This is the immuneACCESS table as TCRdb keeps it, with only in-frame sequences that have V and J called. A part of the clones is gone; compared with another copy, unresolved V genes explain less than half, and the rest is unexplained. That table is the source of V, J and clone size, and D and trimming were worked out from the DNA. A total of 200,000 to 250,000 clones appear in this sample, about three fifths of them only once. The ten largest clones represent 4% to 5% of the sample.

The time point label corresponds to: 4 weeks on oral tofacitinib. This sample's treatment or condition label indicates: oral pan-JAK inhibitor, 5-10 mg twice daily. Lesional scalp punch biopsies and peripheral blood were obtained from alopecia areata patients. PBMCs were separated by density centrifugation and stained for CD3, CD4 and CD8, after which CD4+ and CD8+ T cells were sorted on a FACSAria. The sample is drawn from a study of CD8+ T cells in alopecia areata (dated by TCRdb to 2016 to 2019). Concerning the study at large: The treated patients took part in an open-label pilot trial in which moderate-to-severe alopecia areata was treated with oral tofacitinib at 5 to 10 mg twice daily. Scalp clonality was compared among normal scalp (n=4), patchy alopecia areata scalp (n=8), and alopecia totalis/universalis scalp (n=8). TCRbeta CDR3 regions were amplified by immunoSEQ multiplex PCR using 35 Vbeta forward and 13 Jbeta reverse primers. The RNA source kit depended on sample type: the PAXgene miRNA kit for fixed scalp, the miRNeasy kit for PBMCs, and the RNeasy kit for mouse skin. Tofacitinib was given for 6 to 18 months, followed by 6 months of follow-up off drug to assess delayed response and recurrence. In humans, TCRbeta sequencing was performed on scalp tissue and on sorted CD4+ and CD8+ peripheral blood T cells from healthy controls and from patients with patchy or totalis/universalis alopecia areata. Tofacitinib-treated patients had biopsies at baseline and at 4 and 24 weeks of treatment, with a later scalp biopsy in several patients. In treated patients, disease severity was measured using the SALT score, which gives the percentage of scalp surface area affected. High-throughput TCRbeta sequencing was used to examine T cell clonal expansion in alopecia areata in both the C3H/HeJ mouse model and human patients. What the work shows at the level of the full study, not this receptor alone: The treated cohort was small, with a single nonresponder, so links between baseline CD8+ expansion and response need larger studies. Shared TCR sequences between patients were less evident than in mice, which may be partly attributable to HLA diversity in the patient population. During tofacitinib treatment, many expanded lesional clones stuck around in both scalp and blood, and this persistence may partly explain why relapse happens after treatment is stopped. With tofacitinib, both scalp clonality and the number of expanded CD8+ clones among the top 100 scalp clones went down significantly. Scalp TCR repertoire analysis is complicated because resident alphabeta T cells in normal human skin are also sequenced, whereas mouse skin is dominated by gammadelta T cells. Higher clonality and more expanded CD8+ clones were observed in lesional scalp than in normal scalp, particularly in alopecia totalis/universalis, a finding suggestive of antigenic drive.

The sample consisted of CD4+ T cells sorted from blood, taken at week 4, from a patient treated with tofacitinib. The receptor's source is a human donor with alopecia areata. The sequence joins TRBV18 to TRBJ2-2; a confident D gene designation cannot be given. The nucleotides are TGTGCCAGCTCACCAGACCCCGGGAACACCGGGGAGCTGTTTTTT. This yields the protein CASSPDPGNTGELFF.